What follows are 18 T cell receptor beta chains derived from one specimen sequenced in a study of blood T cell repertoires in COVID-19. Generated by immunoSEQ multiplex PCR, the TCRdb table keeps only in-frame clones and is missing some. This sample has about 380,000 clones; roughly 91% occur once, and the top ten carry 1.2%. The sample comprised PBMCs or T cells enriched from blood (not recorded which). The receptors were sampled from a woman under 30 who had recovered from COVID-19.

This clone has more than one count but fewer than ten. V gene TRBV7-9 combines with J gene TRBJ2-1; D is unresolved. Trimming cost V 1 base and J 7 bases, with 11 bases left between them. CDR3 length equals 14 residues. Germline CDR1 reads SEHNR; CDR2 reads FQNEAQ (reference sequence). The CDR3 loop reads CASSLDAAWNEQFF. DNA of the CDR3: TGTGCCAGCAGCTTAGACGCCGCGTGGAATGAGCAGTTCTTC.

This chain joins TRBV7-2 and TRBJ2-3; D not certain. Germline V gene sequence: CDR1 SGHTA, CDR2 FQGNSA. The V end was cut by 5 bases, the J end by 1 base, with 13 bases between. CDR3 length: 15 residues. CDR3 sequence: CASSPVWAGTDTQYF. The CDR3 nucleotides read TGTGCCAGCAGCCCAGTCTGGGCAGGCACAGATACGCAGTATTTT.

V gene TRBV5-4 combines with J gene TRBJ1-2, with TRBD1 matching 11 bases. J was trimmed by 4 bases and V by 3 bases; bases with no gene match: 17. Germline V gene lookup returns CDR1 SGHNT and CDR2 YYREEE (reference sequence). The CDR3 covers 19 residues. The CDR3 is CASSSTTLWTGGRLYGYTF. DNA for the CDR3: TGTGCCAGCAGCTCGACTACCCTATGGACAGGGGGCCGCCTCTATGGCTACACCTTC.

This clone was recorded once. Here the CDR3 reads CAWSAYNPGQGATNYGYTF. The CDR3 DNA sequence: TGTGCCTGGAGTGCGTATAACCCGGGACAGGGGGCGACTAACTATGGCTACACCTTC. The rearrangement uses TRBV30 and TRBJ1-2; TRBD1 agrees at 12 bases. There are 19 residues in the CDR3. J gave up 0 bases and V 1 base, and 12 bases lay outside the gene matches. CDR1 is GTSNPN, CDR2 SVGIG, per germline (reference sequence).

This chain uses TRBV7-2 with TRBJ1-5; D possibly corresponds to TRBD1 (6 bases). The CDR3 consists of 16 residues. Between the trimmed V and J ends, which lost 4 bases and 1 base, there was a span of 14 bases. Germline V gene sequence: CDR1 SGHTA, CDR2 FQGNSA. The CDR3 sequence: CASSSGIQGSNQPQHF. Written as DNA, the CDR3 is TGTGCCAGCAGCTCTGGGATACAGGGCAGCAATCAGCCCCAGCATTTT.

The chain links TRBV7-9 to TRBJ2-2, with D possibly TRBD1 on 5 matching bases. Trimming took off 4 bases at V and 7 bases at J, with 16 bases between the two ends. The CDR3 runs 15 residues. Germline V gene data show CDR1 as SEHNR and CDR2 as FQNEAQ (reference sequence). The CDR3 sequence: CASSSTSGFVGELFF. The CDR3 DNA reads as TGTGCCAGCAGCTCAACATCAGGGTTTGTCGGGGAGCTGTTTTTT.

In DNA form, the CDR3 reads TGTGCCAGCAGCCATCCGAGGGACAGGGGTGAGACCCAGTACTTC. It is translated as CASSHPRDRGETQYF. The V gene is TRBV7-8, the J gene TRBJ2-5; TRBD1 aligns across 10 bases. Germline assignment: CDR1 SGHVS and CDR2 FQNEAQ. The V and J ends lost 5 bases and 5 bases, in that order; junction bases with no gene match: 8. This CDR3 spans 15 amino acids.

The rearrangement joins TRBV27 to TRBJ1-1, with 7 bases aligning to TRBD1. V lost 4 bases and J lost 0; bases outside the gene matches: 2. Germline V lookup: CDR1 MNHEY, CDR2 SMNVEV (reference sequence). This CDR3 spans 14 amino acids. The CDR3 spells CASSWGQLNTEAFF. CDR3 nucleotides: TGTGCCAGCAGTTGGGGACAGTTGAACACTGAAGCTTTCTTT.

CDR3 coding DNA: TGCAGTGCTTCAGGGGGGTCGGCGGCTTTCTTT. Protein: CSASGGSAAFF. The chain links TRBV20-1 to TRBJ1-1, with 7 bases lining up with TRBD1. The CDR3 is 11 residues long. The ends lost 5 bases at V and 11 bases at J; junction bases unmatched: 8. Germline V gene lookup returns CDR1 DFQATT and CDR2 SNEGSKA (reference sequence).

The V and J genes are TRBV11-1 and TRBJ2-7, with a possible D match to TRBD2 (5 bases). The ends were cut back, 5 bases at V and 6 bases at J, with 14 bases in the middle. CDR3 length: 13 amino acids. From germline, CDR1 is SGHAT and CDR2 FQDESV (reference sequence). CDR3 in amino acids: CASSGLDLSEQYF. In nucleotides, the CDR3 is TGTGCCAGCAGCGGCCTGGACTTGAGCGAGCAGTACTTC.

The chain is built from TRBV7-3 and TRBJ2-1, with D tentatively TRBD2 (5 bases). Germline V lookup: CDR1 SGHTA, CDR2 FQGTGA. The V end lost 1 base, the J end lost 4 bases, and 11 bases lay between the germline ends. This CDR3 is 15 amino acids long. In nucleotides, the CDR3 is TGTGCCAGCAGCTTAAGAGGAGGTAGTTACAATGAGCAGTTCTTC. This gives the protein CASSLRGGSYNEQFF.

The chain employs TRBV12-5 and TRBJ2-7, with TRBD2 as a possible D gene (6 bases). The CDR3 length is 15 residues. Trimming cost V 2 bases and J 0 bases, with 11 bases left between them. Per the germline V gene, CDR1 is LGHNT and CDR2 is FRNRAP. The CDR3 here is CASGLFGGSSYEQYF. The CDR3 DNA is TGTGCTAGTGGTTTGTTCGGGGGAAGCTCCTACGAGCAGTACTTC.

This chain links TRBV7-2 with TRBJ2-1; 10 bases align to TRBD2. V lost 8 bases and J lost 9; bases outside the gene matches: 10. CDR1 SGHTA and CDR2 FQGNSA come from the germline V gene. The CDR3 has 14 amino acids. The CDR3 DNA reads as TGTGCCAGCCTATCCTCGACTAGCGGGTCTGAGCAGTTCTTC. The encoded protein is CASLSSTSGSEQFF.

V and J are TRBV6-2 or TRBV6-3 and TRBJ2-3; TRBD1 aligns across 10 bases. The CDR3 is 17 residues long. Germline lookup yields CDR1 MNHEY and CDR2 SVGEGT. After removal of 0 bases from V and 0 bases from J, the junction contained 3 bases not matched to a gene. In DNA, the CDR3 is TGTGCCAGCAGTTACTCGGACAGGGGGACTAGCACAGATACGCAGTATTTT. Protein sequence: CASSYSDRGTSTDTQYF.

Concerning this clone: Different DNA sequences within this sample yield the same CDR3. The genes are TRBV28 and TRBJ2-7; the D gene is possibly TRBD2 (6 bases). The V gene's germline CDR1 is MDHEN and CDR2 SYDVKM. The V end lost 3 bases, the J end lost 2 bases, and 8 bases lay between the germline ends. This CDR3 spans 13 amino acids. In DNA, the CDR3 is TGTGCCAGCAGTTTGGAGGGCCCCTACGAGCAGTACTTC. This gives the protein CASSLEGPYEQYF.

The chain combines TRBV6-6 with TRBJ1-3; possibly TRBD1 for D (6 bases). V gave up 2 bases and J gave up 4 bases, with 12 bases separating them. This CDR3 has 15 amino acids. The germline gives CDR1 MNHNY, CDR2 SVGAGI (reference sequence). The chain's CDR3 is CASSYRGGSGNTIYF. Here the CDR3 DNA reads TGTGCCAGCAGTTACAGGGGGGGCTCAGGAAACACCATATATTTT.

The V gene is TRBV9, the J gene TRBJ1-6, with 9 positions matching TRBD1. Per the germline V gene, CDR1 is SGDLS and CDR2 is YYNGEE. The ends lost 0 bases at V and 5 bases at J; junction bases unmatched: 3. This CDR3 has 16 amino acids. The CDR3 DNA follows: TGTGCCAGCAGCGTAGTGGGGACAGGGAATAATTCACCCCTCCACTTT. It codes for CASSVVGTGNNSPLHF.

CDR3 in DNA: TGTGCCAGCAAGGGAGGATTGAGCACAGATACGCAGTATTTT. The encoded protein is CASKGGLSTDTQYF. The chain employs TRBV5-6 and TRBJ2-3; possible D gene TRBD2, 6 bases. V was trimmed by 6 bases and J by 0 bases, leaving 11 bases between them. Germline V lookup: CDR1 SGHDT, CDR2 YYEEEE. The CDR3 covers 14 residues.